This T cell receptor (beta chain) comes out of a study of early T cells in non-severe SARS-CoV-2 infection. The germline CDR1 and CDR2 sequences are SGHTA and FQGNSA. Trimming removed 1 base from V and 6 bases from J, with 7 bases in between. This CDR3 has 12 residues. Many counts were recorded for this clonotype. Each CDR3 protein gets one entry after TCRdb re-called the 5' RACE reads with MiXCR. The sample yields just under 45,000 distinct CDR3 sequences, roughly a tenth seen once. This TCR came from an adult who was a healthcare worker with PCR-confirmed SARS-CoV-2 infection or an uninfected control (not recorded which). V is TRBV7-2 and J is TRBJ2-7, with D unclear. The specimen was whole blood. The CDR3 is CASSLVGFEQYF. CDR3 DNA: TGTGCCAGCAGCTTAGTTGGGTTCGAGCAGTACTTC.